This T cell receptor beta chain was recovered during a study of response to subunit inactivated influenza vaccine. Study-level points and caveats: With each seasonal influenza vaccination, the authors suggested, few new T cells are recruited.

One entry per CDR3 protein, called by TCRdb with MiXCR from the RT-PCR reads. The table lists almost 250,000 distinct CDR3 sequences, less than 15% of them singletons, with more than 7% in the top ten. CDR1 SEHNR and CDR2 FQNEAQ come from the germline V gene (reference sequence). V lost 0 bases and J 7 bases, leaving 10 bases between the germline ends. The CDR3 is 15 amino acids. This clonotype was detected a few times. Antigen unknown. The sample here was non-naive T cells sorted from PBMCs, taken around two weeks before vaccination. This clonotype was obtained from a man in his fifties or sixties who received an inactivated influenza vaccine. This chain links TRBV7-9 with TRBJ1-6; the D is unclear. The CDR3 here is CASSLALGFNSPLHF. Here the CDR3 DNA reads TGTGCCAGCAGCTTAGCACTGGGTTTCAATTCACCCCTCCACTTT. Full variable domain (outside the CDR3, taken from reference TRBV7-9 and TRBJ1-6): DTGVSQNPRHKITKRGQNVTFRCDPISEHNRLYWYRQTLGQGPEFLTYFQNEAQLEKSRLLSDRFSAERPKGSFSTLEIQRTEQGDSAMYLCASSLALGFNSPLHFGNGTRLTVT.